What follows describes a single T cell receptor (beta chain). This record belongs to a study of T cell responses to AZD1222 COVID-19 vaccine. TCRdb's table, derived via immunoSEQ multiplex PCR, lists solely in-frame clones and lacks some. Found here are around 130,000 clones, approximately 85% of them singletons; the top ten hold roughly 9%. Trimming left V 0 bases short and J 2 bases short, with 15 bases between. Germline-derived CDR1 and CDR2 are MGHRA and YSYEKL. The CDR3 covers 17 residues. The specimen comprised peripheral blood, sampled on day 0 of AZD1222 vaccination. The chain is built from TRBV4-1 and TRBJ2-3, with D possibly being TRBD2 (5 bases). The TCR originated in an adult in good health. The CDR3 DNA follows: TGCGCCAGCAGCCAAGATGTTGGGAGAGGTTTCACAGATACGCAGTATTTT. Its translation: CASSQDVGRGFTDTQYF.